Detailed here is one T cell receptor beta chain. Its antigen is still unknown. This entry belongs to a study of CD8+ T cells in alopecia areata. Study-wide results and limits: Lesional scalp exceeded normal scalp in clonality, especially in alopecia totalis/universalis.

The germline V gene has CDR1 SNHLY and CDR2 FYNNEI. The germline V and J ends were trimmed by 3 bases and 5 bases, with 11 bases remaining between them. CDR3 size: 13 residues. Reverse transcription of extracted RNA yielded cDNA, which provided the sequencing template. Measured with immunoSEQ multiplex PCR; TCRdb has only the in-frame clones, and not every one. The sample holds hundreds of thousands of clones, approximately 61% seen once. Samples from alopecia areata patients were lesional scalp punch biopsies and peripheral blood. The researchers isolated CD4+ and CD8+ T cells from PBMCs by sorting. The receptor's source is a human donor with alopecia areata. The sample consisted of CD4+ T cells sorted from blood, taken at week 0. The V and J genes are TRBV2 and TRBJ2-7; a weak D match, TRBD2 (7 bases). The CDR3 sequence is CASSERGGNEQYF. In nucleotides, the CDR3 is TGTGCCAGCAGTGAGAGGGGGGGCAACGAGCAGTACTTC.